The sequence of this T cell receptor (beta chain) was determined in a study of regulatory T cells in long-lasting Graves disease. Time point described: newly diagnosed GD, antithyroid drugs for less than 3 months. Extracted PBMC RNA gave rise to the TCR library. Germline V gene lookup returns CDR1 MNHNS and CDR2 SASEGT. This CDR3 is built from 11 residues. The V gene lost 8 bases and the J gene lost 4 bases, with 9 bases spanning the gap. In building TCR beta libraries, iRepertoire HTBI primers were used together with Arm-PCR of CDR3 regions. MiXCR was run by TCRdb on the multiplex PCR reads, yielding one entry per CDR3 protein. The sample includes about 540,000 distinct CDR3 sequences, approximately 12% of them seen just once. This sample was shared with a second study, whose subject was T cells in Graves' hyperthyroidism and ophthalmopathy.

The sample consisted of peripheral blood mononuclear cells (PBMCs), taken at new diagnosis, from a patient treated with antithyroid drugs. The receptor's source is a man in his thirties or forties with Graves disease. This rearrangement joins TRBV6-1 to TRBJ2-7, with no clear D. In DNA, the CDR3 is TGTGCCAGCCTAGTAAGGTACGAGCAGTACTTC. It yields the protein CASLVRYEQYF.